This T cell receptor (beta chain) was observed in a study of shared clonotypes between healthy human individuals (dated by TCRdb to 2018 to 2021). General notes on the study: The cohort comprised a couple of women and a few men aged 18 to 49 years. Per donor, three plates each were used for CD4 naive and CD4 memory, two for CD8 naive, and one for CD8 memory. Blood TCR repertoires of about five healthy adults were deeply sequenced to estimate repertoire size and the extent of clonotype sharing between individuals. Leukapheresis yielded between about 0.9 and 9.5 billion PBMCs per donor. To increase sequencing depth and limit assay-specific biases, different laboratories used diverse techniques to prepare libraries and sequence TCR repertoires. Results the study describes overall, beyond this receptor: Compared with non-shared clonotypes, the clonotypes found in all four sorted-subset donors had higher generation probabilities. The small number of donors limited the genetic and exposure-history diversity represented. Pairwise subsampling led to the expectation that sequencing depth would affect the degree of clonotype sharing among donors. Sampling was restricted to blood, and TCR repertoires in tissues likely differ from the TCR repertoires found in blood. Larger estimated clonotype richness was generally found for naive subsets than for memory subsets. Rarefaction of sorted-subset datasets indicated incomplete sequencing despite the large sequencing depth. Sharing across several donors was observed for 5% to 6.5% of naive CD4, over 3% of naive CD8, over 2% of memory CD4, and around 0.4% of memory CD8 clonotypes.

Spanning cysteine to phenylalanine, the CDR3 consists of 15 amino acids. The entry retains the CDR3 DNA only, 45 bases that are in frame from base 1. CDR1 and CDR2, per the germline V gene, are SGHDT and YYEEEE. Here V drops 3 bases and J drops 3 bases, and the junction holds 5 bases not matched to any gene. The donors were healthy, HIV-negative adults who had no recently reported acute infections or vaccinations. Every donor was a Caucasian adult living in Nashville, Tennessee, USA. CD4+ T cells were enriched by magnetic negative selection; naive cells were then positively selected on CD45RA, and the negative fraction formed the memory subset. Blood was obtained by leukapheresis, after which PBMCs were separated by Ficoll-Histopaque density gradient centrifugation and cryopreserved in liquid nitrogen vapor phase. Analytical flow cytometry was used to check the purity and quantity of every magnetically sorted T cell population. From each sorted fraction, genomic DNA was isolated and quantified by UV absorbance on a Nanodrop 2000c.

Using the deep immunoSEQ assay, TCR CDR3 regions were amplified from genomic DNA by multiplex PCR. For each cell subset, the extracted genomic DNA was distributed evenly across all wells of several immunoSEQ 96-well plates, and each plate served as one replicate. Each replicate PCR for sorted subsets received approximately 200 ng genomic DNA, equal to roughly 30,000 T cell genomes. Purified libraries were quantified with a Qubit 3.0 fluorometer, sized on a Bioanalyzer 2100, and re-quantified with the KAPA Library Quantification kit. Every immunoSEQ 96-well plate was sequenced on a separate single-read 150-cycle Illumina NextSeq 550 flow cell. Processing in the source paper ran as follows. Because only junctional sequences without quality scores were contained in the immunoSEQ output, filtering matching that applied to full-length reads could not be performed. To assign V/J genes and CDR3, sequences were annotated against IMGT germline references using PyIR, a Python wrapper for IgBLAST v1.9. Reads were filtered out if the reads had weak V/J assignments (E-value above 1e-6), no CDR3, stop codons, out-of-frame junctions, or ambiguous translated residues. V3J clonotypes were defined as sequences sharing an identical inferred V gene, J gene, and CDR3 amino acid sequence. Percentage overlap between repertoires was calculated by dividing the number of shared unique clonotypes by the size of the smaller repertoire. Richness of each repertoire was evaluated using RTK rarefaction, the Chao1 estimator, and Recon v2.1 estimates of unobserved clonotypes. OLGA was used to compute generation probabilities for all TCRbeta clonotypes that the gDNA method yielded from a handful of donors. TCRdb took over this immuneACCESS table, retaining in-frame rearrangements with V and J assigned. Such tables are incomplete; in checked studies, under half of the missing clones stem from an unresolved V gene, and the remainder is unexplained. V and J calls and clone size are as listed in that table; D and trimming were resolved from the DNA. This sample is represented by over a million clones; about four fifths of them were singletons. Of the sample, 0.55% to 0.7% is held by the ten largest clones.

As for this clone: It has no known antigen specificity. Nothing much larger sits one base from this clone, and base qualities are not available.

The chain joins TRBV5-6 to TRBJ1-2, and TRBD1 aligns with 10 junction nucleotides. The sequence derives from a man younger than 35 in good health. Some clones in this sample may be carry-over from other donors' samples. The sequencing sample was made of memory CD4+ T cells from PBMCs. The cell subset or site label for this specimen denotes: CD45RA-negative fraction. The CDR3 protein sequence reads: CASSSTGGAYYGYTF. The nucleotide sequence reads TGTGCCAGCAGCTCGACAGGGGGCGCATACTATGGCTACACCTTC.